This TCR beta chain is drawn from a study of PD-1 blockade in classical Hodgkin lymphoma. Whole-study results and caveats: Relapsed/refractory patients reportedly had lower baseline diversity than newly diagnosed patients.

Every one of the patients relapsed after autologous stem cell transplantation (brentuximab vedotin exposure was variable). Researchers used magnetic negative selection to pull out pure CD4+ T cells from thawed PBMCs. As for this clone: What it binds is unknown.

Produced via immunoSEQ multiplex PCR; TCRdb's table is partial and in-frame only. This repertoire shows about 8,000 clones, roughly 80% found once; its top ten account for around 7%. The clonotype originates from a human donor with classical Hodgkin lymphoma. Here the sequenced sample was CD4+ T cells from blood, taken at baseline.

The CDR3 protein is CASSYRLRGTGELFF. The CDR3 DNA sequence: TGTGCCAGCAGTTACCGCCTCAGGGGTACCGGGGAGCTGTTTTTT. The chain has TRBV6-6 and TRBJ2-2; tentatively, D is TRBD1 (6 bases). Germline V CDR1 and CDR2: MNHNY, SVGAGI (reference sequence). Trimming cost V 2 bases and J 5 bases, with 12 bases left between them. The CDR3 has 15 residues.